These T cell receptor beta chains were read from a single sample in a study of CD8+CD57+ T cells in acquired aplastic anemia. Each CDR3 protein is one row after TCRdb ran MiXCR on the reads. The sample lists about 270,000 distinct CDR3 sequences; 50% to 70% were seen once. Sequenced material: sorted CD4+, CD8+, or CD8+CD57+ T cells (not recorded which) from PBMCs. The receptors come from a human donor with severe aplastic anemia or a healthy control (not recorded which). The CDR3 runs from the conserved cysteine through the conserved F or W.

J gene | V gene | CDR3 protein
TRBJ2-1 | TRBV24-1 | CATSDSTSYNEQFF
TRBJ2-2 | TRBV7-2 | CASSLTTGVTGELFF
TRBJ1-1 | TRBV7-6 | CASSQQRGNTEAFF
TRBJ2-1 | TRBV29-1 | CSVQRGSGNEQFF
TRBJ2-7 | TRBV4-2 | CASSQDGRSEQYF
TRBJ2-2 | TRBV7-9 | CASSSGLANTGELFF
TRBJ1-1 | TRBV30 | CAWSPRSNTEAFF
TRBJ2-1 | TRBV7-2 | CASSRAASGHNEQFF
TRBJ2-2 | TRBV10-3 | CAISDPGQGVTGELFF
TRBJ2-7 | TRBV20-1 | CSASAPTGIEQYF
TRBJ2-2 | TRBV2 | CASSESRGSGTGELFF
TRBJ1-2 | TRBV9 | CASSMPGTGYTF
TRBJ2-3 | TRBV5-4 | CASSLDSPDTQYF
TRBJ1-1 | TRBV15 | CATSSMTRPPPEAFF
TRBJ2-1 | TRBV19 | CASSVQTSGPPHEQFF
TRBJ2-7 | TRBV7-8 | CASSLPPGSRSSYEQYF
TRBJ1-2 | TRBV5-1 | CASSLDQGSGGRGYTF
TRBJ2-3 | TRBV7-9 | CASSRPGPTDTQYF
TRBJ2-7 | TRBV7-8 | CASSLQSPGGEQYF
TRBJ1-5 | TRBV15 | CATSRDNQPQHF
TRBJ1-2 | TRBV2 | CASSEVKGDGYTF
TRBJ1-2 | TRBV4-3 | CASSQDLQGFGGYTF
TRBJ2-1 | TRBV7-9 | CASCRGNGNTEQFF
TRBJ2-5 | TRBV20-1 | CSARSPGSQETQYF
TRBJ2-7 | TRBV4-1 | CASSQRGATTYEQYF
TRBJ2-3 | TRBV7-2 | CASRPDTQYF
TRBJ2-6 | TRBV9 | CASSFRTGDSGANVLTF
TRBJ2-7 | TRBV20-1 | CSAHYPPEQYF
TRBJ2-7 | TRBV9 | CASSLGGLEPSYEQYF
TRBJ1-3 | TRBV7-9 | CASSLGLGNAIYF
TRBJ2-1 | TRBV30 | CAWSVQGATQQFF
TRBJ2-1 | TRBV19 | CASSTSSYNEQFF
TRBJ2-3 | TRBV20-1 | CSAAAEAGLRSSTDTQYF
TRBJ1-5 | TRBV27 | CASSFWTGSSPQPQHF
TRBJ2-1 | TRBV18 | CASSPNERGGNEQFF
TRBJ2-5 | TRBV6-1 | CASGKTTQETQYF
TRBJ1-1 | TRBV10-3 | CATGQLMNTEAFF
TRBJ1-2 | TRBV12-3/TRBV12-4 | CASRQAQGWEREVVLGGYTF
TRBJ2-3 | TRBV24-1 | CATSDGGTSGGTDTQYF
TRBJ1-5 | TRBV10-3 | CAISEGTVKDYSNQPQHF